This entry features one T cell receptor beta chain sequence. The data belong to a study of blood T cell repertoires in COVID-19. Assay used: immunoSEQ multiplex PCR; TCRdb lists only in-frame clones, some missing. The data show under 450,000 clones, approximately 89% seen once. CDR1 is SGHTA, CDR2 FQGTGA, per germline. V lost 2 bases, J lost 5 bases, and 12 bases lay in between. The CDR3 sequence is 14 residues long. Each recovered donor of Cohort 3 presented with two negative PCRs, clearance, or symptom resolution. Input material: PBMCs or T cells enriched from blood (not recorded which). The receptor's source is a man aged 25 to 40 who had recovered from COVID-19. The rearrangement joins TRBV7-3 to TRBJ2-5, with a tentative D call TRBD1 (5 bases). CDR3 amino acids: CASSLGRVGETQYF. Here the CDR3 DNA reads TGTGCCAGCAGCTTAGGCAGGGTCGGGGAGACCCAGTACTTC.